The 14 T cell receptor beta chains below all came from one sample that was sequenced in a study of blood T cell repertoires in COVID-19. Produced via immunoSEQ multiplex PCR; TCRdb's table is partial and in-frame only. The sample contains under 350,000 clones, around 88% of which appear only once. Sequencing was carried out using peripheral blood. These receptors all come from a man aged 35 to 55 with acute or convalescent COVID-19.

The genes are TRBV28 and TRBJ1-2, with TRBD1 matching over 11 bases. The CDR3 spans 15 residues. Germline V gene lookup returns CDR1 MDHEN and CDR2 SYDVKM. Trimming cost V 5 bases and J 4 bases; bases outside gene matches: 6. CDR3 sequence (DNA): TGTGCCAGCAGTCCAGGGACAGGGGGAGTCTATGGCTACACCTTC. Protein sequence: CASSPGTGGVYGYTF.

The J gene is TRBJ2-7, the V gene TRBV5-4; TRBD1 matches 11 bases. The germline V gene has CDR1 SGHNT and CDR2 YYREEE (reference sequence). The CDR3 is 14 amino acids. V was clipped by 6 bases and J by 2 bases; unmatched bases: 4. CDR3 amino acids: CASTPGQGAYEQYF. In DNA, the CDR3 is TGTGCCAGCACCCCGGGACAGGGGGCCTACGAGCAGTACTTC.

The J gene is TRBJ2-3, the V gene TRBV7-9; 8 nucleotides agree with TRBD2. The CDR3 sequence is 19 residues long. Germline V gene data show CDR1 as SEHNR and CDR2 as FQNEAQ (reference sequence). Trimming took 5 bases from V and 3 from J; bases not matched to a gene: 19. The CDR3 here is CASSRRPERGGHRTDTQYF. CDR3 nucleotides: TGTGCCAGCAGCCGCAGACCTGAACGGGGGGGGCACAGGACAGATACGCAGTATTTT.

This chain connects TRBV9 to TRBJ2-5; TRBD2 matches 8 bases. This CDR3 has 14 amino acids. Per the germline V gene, CDR1 is SGDLS and CDR2 is YYNGEE. Germline trimming cut 2 bases from V and 7 bases from J; bases unmatched to any gene: 7. The CDR3 bases are TGTGCCAGCAGCGTCGAGGCGGGGGGAGGGACCCAGTACTTC. Its translation is CASSVEAGGGTQYF.

The chain is built from TRBV29-1 and TRBJ1-1; the D gene is possibly TRBD1 (5 bases). This CDR3 is built from 13 residues. V was trimmed by 4 bases and J by 6 bases, leaving 15 bases between them. Per germline, CDR1 SQVTM and CDR2 ANQGSEA. The CDR3: CSVAREDIAEAFF. CDR3 sequence (DNA): TGCAGCGTTGCCAGGGAAGATATCGCTGAAGCTTTCTTT.

This sequence joins TRBV5-1 and TRBJ1-1, with 10 bases that match TRBD1. The germline V gene encodes CDR1 SGHRS and CDR2 YFSETQ. J was trimmed by 1 base and V by 3 bases; bases with no gene match: 3. The length of the CDR3 is 15 residues. The CDR3: CASSSRDRGNTEAFF. CDR3 nucleotides: TGCGCCAGCAGCTCCCGGGACAGGGGGAACACTGAAGCTTTCTTT.

This chain links TRBV18 with TRBJ2-3; the D gene is possibly TRBD2 (7 bases). V gave up 3 bases and J gave up 3 bases, with 13 bases separating them. Per germline, CDR1 KGHSH and CDR2 LQKENI. This CDR3 region has 15 residues. The CDR3 here is CASSPRGGGTDTQYF. The CDR3 nucleotides read TGTGCCAGCTCACCGCGCGGGGGCGGTACAGATACGCAGTATTTT.

The chain combines TRBV12-3 or TRBV12-4 with TRBJ1-6; D may be TRBD1 (6 bases). The CDR3 loop spans 13 amino acids. Trimming shortened V by 5 bases and J by 7 bases, and 9 bases separated the two germline ends. The DNA of the CDR3 is TGTGCCAGCAGTGACAGGTTGAATTCACCCCTCCACTTT. Translation: CASSDRLNSPLHF.

This rearrangement joins TRBV12-5 to TRBJ1-5; D perhaps matches TRBD1 (5 bases). Trimming removed 6 bases from V and 6 bases from J, with 15 bases in between. Looked up from germline, CDR1 is LGHNT and CDR2 is FRNRAP. CDR3 length: 14 residues. CDR3 nucleotide sequence: TGTGCTAGTGGACCGGGCGGGGGAGGTCAGCCCCAGCATTTT. It specifies CASGPGGGGQPQHF.

This clone was picked up a small number of times. V usage is TRBV6-2 or TRBV6-3 and J usage is TRBJ1-1; TRBD1 is a possible D gene (5 bases). The ends were cut back, 6 bases at V and 1 base at J, with 15 bases in the middle. The CDR3 covers 15 residues. Germline CDR1 reads MNHEY; CDR2 reads SVGEGT. This CDR3 reads CASSLYKGKNTEAFF. In DNA, the CDR3 is TGTGCCAGCAGCCTTTATAAGGGGAAGAACACTGAAGCTTTCTTT.

This clone has a single count. The chain employs TRBV6-1 and TRBJ1-1, with D unresolved. The CDR3 is made up of 13 amino acids. Germline CDR1 reads MNHNS; CDR2 reads SASEGT. V was pared by 2 bases and J by 1 base, with 5 bases between. The CDR3 nucleotides are TGTGCCAGCAGTGAATACAAGAACACTGAAGCTTTCTTT. Its protein is CASSEYKNTEAFF.

J is TRBJ1-3 and V is TRBV30; 7 nucleotides align to TRBD1. The junction had 11 bases not matched to a gene; V was cut back by 2 bases and J by 4 bases. CDR1 and CDR2 (germline): GTSNPN, SVGIG (reference sequence). The CDR3 has 16 residues. CDR3 nucleotides: TGTGCCTGGAGTCTCCTTCCCACAGGGGCCGGAAACACCATATATTTT. It specifies CAWSLLPTGAGNTIYF. The full variable domain, its missing parts supplied by reference TRBV30 and TRBJ1-3, is SQTIHQWPATLVQPVGSPLSLECTVEGTSNPNLYWYRQAAGRGLQLLFYSVGIGQISSEVPQNLSASRPQDRQFILSSKKLLLSDSGFYLCAWSLLPTGAGNTIYFGEGSWLTVV.

This rearrangement joins TRBV2 to TRBJ2-7; no reliable D call. Between the trimmed V and J ends, which lost 2 bases and 7 bases, there was a span of 21 bases. Germline V gene data show CDR1 as SNHLY and CDR2 as FYNNEI. The CDR3 runs 16 residues. The CDR3 reads CASSENPAGYLHEQYF. The CDR3 DNA follows: TGTGCCAGCAGTGAAAACCCCGCAGGATATTTGCATGAGCAGTACTTC.

This sequence joins TRBV29-1 and TRBJ1-1, with 9 bases that match TRBD1. The J segment lost 4 bases and the V segment lost 4 bases, leaving 10 bases of the junction unmatched. Germline-derived CDR1 and CDR2 are SQVTM and ANQGSEA. The CDR3 length is 15 residues. The CDR3 region is CSVGRGTGRSTEAFF. CDR3 in DNA: TGCAGCGTTGGAAGGGGGACAGGGAGGAGCACTGAAGCTTTCTTT.